The present entry profiles one TCR beta chain with its context. Its antigen is currently unknown. The sample is drawn from a study of T cells in Graves' hyperthyroidism and ophthalmopathy. General study points: Ophthalmopathy was told apart from stable hyperthyroidism by a 13 V-J model. Most clonotypes that expanded in the thyroid above 0.001 also showed up in blood.

CDR1 MNHNS and CDR2 SASEGT come from the germline V gene. CDR3 length: 15 amino acids. V lost 6 bases and J 5 bases, leaving 19 bases between the germline ends. The investigators amplified TCR beta CDR3 regions from RNA transcripts. The HTBI set primed first-round TCR CDR3 RT-PCR. One entry per CDR3 protein results from TCRdb running MiXCR on the multiplex PCR reads. The sample shows more than 500,000 distinct CDR3 sequences, around 15% of them seen only once. Patients were aged 18 to 65, had disease duration under 2 months, and had newly diagnosed hyperthyroidism. The study based diagnoses on clinical symptoms, serum thyroxine and TRAb, thyroid ultrasound and orbital computed tomography.

J is TRBJ2-5 and V is TRBV6-1; unclear D gene. Sequenced material: blood. The clonotype comes from a woman in her thirties or forties with Graves' hyperthyroidism. The CDR3: CASRGRNSPQETQYF. DNA of the CDR3: TGTGCCAGCAGGGGCAGAAACTCTCCCCAGGAGACCCAGTACTTC.